A selection of T cell receptor beta chains follows, all from one sample in a study of cytomegalovirus exposure and HLA in healthy donors. TCRdb's copy holds only in-frame clones and misses some; the assay was immunoSEQ multiplex PCR. The table shows about 160,000 clones, with 60% to 80% occurring only once. Sequencing used PBMCs. Receptors originate from a young man in good health and CMV-seropositive. Both conserved end residues are part of each CDR3. D genes are given only for firm matches. Clone size is stated in some rows and not others, as once, few, many or a class when expanded.

>TRBD1|13|once|TRBV5-1|TRBJ2-5
CASSLGTGETQYF
TGCGCCAGCAGCTTGGGGACAGGGGAGACCCAGTACTTC
>TRBD1|15|NA|TRBV18|TRBJ1-5
CASSRRQGEYQPQHF
TGTGCCAGCTCACGTCGTCAGGGGGAATATCAGCCCCAGCATTTT
>TRBD2|15|NA|TRBV11-2|TRBJ2-3
CASSFQAGGTDTQYF
TGTGCCAGCAGCTTCCAAGCGGGGGGCACAGATACGCAGTATTTT
>NA|16|NA|TRBV7-7|TRBJ2-3
CASRIAASRGSDTQYF
TGTGCCAGCAGAATAGCCGCCAGCCGAGGGTCAGATACGCAGTATTTT
>TRBD2|15|NA|TRBV7-2|TRBJ2-7
CASSFSGGSSYEQYF
TGTGCCAGCAGCTTTAGCGGGGGCAGCTCCTACGAGCAGTACTTC
>TRBD1|12|NA|TRBV29-1|TRBJ1-1
CSAHRGQREAFF
TGCAGCGCTCACAGGGGGCAAAGAGAAGCTTTCTTT
>NA|15|NA|TRBV7-9|TRBJ1-1
CASSSEQGPNTEAFF
TGTGCCAGCAGCTCAGAACAGGGACCGAACACTGAAGCTTTCTTT
>TRBD1|15|NA|TRBV2|TRBJ1-2
CASSLWGQGIAGYTF
TGTGCCAGCAGCCTTTGGGGACAGGGAATTGCTGGCTACACCTTC
>NA|14|NA|TRBV6-1|TRBJ2-2
CASSEVGDTGELFF
TGTGCCAGCAGTGAAGTCGGGGATACCGGGGAGCTGTTTTTT
>TRBD1|14|NA|TRBV6-1|TRBJ1-5
CASSVTGDNQPQHF
TGTGCCAGCAGCGTAACAGGGGACAATCAGCCCCAGCATTTT
>NA|15|few|TRBV28|TRBJ1-4
CAAGGGAATNEKLFF
TGTGCCGCCGGTGGGGGGGCAGCAACTAATGAAAAACTGTTTTTT
>TRBD1|14|once|TRBV10-1|TRBJ2-2
CASSPGQGTGELFF
TGCGCCAGCAGCCCGGGACAGGGTACCGGGGAGCTGTTTTTT
>NA|16|NA|TRBV6-5|TRBJ2-1
CASSYSRLSRLDEQFF
TGTGCCAGCAGTTACTCGCGACTTTCGCGTCTCGATGAGCAGTTCTTC
>TRBD1|14|NA|TRBV2|TRBJ2-3
CASSRDRVTDTQYF
TGTGCCAGCAGCCGGGACAGGGTGACAGATACGCAGTATTTT
>NA|15|once|TRBV30|TRBJ2-2
CAWIPGASDAGELFF
TGTGCCTGGATCCCCGGAGCTAGCGATGCCGGGGAGCTGTTTTTT
>TRBD1|17|NA|TRBV19|TRBJ2-7
CASSKGQGLLSSYEQYF
TGTGCCAGTAGTAAGGGACAGGGCCTCCTGAGCTCCTACGAGCAGTACTTC
>TRBD2|13|NA|TRBV7-9|TRBJ2-7
CASSRAGGYEQYF
TGTGCCAGCAGCAGGGCGGGGGGCTACGAGCAGTACTTC
>NA|14|NA|TRBV7-6|TRBJ2-7
CASSAGFPAYEQYF
TGTGCCAGCAGCGCGGGTTTTCCCGCCTACGAGCAGTACTTC
>TRBD1|13|NA|TRBV2|TRBJ1-1
CASTRTGNTEAFF
TGTGCCAGCACCCGGACAGGGAACACTGAAGCTTTCTTT
>NA|15|NA|TRBV4-1|TRBJ2-2
CASSQVFGDTGELFF
TGCGCCAGCAGCCAAGTCTTCGGGGACACCGGGGAGCTGTTTTTT
>TRBD1|14|NA|TRBV19|TRBJ2-7
CASSIGQGAYEQYF
TGTGCCAGTAGTATCGGACAGGGGGCCTACGAGCAGTACTTC
>TRBD1|15|NA|TRBV4-1|TRBJ1-4
CASSFRTGANEKLFF
TGCGCCAGCAGCTTCAGGACAGGGGCTAATGAAAAACTGTTTTTT
>TRBD1|14|NA|TRBV30|TRBJ2-2
CAWRRQGATGELFF
TGTGCCTGGAGAAGACAGGGGGCCACCGGGGAGCTGTTTTTT
>NA|15|NA|TRBV7-3|TRBJ1-1
CASSLGPGGATEAFF
TGTGCCAGCAGCCTAGGGCCGGGGGGAGCCACTGAAGCTTTCTTT
>NA|18|NA|TRBV21-1|TRBJ1-5
CASSLFLETGETNQPQHF
TGTGCCAGCAGCCTCTTCCTAGAGACAGGGGAGACCAATCAGCCCCAGCATTTT
>TRBD1|15|NA|TRBV9|TRBJ2-2
CASSVTGGPGGELFF
TGTGCCAGCAGCGTAACAGGGGGCCCGGGCGGGGAGCTGTTTTTT
>TRBD2|16|NA|TRBV4-1|TRBJ2-7
CASSQPSGGDAYEQYF
TGCGCCAGCAGCCAACCTAGCGGGGGGGACGCCTACGAGCAGTACTTC
>NA|14|NA|TRBV4-1|TRBJ2-7
CASSQLRDTYEQYF
TGCGCCAGCAGCCAACTCCGGGACACCTACGAGCAGTACTTC